This TCR beta chain came from a study of neoadjuvant anti-PD-1 for oral cavity cancer. Study information: Most patients had three to four biweekly doses of 3 mg/kg nivolumab before resection. Patients without progression received a fourth nivolumab dose around day 43, then surgical resection on days 50-56. Findings and caveats of the study: After neoadjuvant nivolumab, PBMC T cell clonality was significantly higher in non-responders than responders.

Remarks on this clone: Its antigen is still unknown.

This CDR3 has 13 amino acids. Germline lookup yields CDR1 MRHNA and CDR2 SNTAGT. V was cut by 5 bases and J by 6 bases, with 11 bases left in between. Only in-frame clones appear in the TCRdb table, and some are missing; sequencing was by immunoSEQ multiplex PCR. The sample holds 15,000 to 20,000 clones; about 67% are singletons and the top ten take about 2.5%. These oral cavity squamous cell carcinomas were HPV-negative and locally advanced. This chain joins TRBV6-4 and TRBJ2-1; D gene unclear. Sequencing used PBMCs, obtained before nivolumab (anti-PD-1) treatment. The sequence came from a person aged 40-85 years with oral cavity squamous cell carcinoma. For the CDR3, the DNA is TGTGCCAGCAGTCCCGCTTTCTCCAATGAGCAGTTCTTC. This encodes CASSPAFSNEQFF.